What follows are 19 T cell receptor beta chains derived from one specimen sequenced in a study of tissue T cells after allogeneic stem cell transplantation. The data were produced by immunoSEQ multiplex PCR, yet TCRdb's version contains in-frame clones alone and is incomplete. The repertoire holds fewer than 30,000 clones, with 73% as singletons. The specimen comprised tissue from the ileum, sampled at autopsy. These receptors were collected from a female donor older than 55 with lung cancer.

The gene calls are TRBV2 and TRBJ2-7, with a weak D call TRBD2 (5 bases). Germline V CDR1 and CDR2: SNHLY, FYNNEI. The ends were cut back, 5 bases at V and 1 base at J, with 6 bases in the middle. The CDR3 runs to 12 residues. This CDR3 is CASSRTSYEQYF. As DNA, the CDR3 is TGTGCCAGCAGTAGGACTTCCTACGAGCAGTACTTC.

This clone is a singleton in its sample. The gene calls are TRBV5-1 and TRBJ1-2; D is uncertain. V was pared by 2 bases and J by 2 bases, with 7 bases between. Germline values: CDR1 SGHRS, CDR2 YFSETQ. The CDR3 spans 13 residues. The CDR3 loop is CASSFTVNYGYTF. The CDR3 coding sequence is TGCGCCAGCAGCTTTACCGTCAACTATGGCTACACCTTC.

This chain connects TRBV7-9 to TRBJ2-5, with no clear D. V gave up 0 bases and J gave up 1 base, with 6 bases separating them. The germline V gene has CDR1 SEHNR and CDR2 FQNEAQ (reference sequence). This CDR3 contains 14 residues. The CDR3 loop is CASSLAGSQETQYF. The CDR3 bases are TGTGCCAGCAGCTTAGCGGGCAGCCAAGAGACCCAGTACTTC.

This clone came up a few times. The CDR3 sequence is CSHSGGVSSTDTQYF. CDR3 nucleotides: TGCAGCCACTCGGGGGGAGTCTCGAGCACAGATACGCAGTATTTT. The chain has TRBV29-1 and TRBJ2-3, with TRBD2 matching over 7 bases. Germline CDR1 and CDR2: SQVTM and ANQGSEA. V shed 8 bases and J 0 bases; nucleotides not matched to a gene: 11. This CDR3 contains 15 residues.

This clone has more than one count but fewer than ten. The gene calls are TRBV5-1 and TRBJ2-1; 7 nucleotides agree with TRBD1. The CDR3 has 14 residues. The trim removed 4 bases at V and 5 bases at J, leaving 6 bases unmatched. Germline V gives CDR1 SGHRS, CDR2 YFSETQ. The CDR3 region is CASSTGQYHNEQFF. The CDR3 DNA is TGCGCCAGCAGCACGGGACAGTACCACAATGAGCAGTTCTTC.

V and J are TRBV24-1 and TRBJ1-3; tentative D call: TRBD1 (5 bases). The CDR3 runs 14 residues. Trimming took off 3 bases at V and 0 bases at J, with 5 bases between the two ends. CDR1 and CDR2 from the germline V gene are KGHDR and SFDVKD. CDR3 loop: CATSDGGSGNTIYF. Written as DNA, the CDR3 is TGTGCCACCAGTGATGGGGGCTCTGGAAACACCATATATTTT.

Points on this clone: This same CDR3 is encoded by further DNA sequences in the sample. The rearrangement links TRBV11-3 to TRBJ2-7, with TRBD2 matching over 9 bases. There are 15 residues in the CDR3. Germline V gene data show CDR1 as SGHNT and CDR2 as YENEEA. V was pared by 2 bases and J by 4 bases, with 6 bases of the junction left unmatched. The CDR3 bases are TGTGCCAGCAGCTTACTAGGCGGGAGGGGATACGAGCAGTACTTC. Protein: CASSLLGGRGYEQYF.

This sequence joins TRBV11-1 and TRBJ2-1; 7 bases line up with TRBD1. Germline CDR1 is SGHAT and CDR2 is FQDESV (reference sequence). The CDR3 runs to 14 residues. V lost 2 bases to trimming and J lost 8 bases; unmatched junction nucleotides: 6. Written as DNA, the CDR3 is TGTGCCAGCAGCTTACCGGGACAGTTTCATGAGCAGTTCTTC. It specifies CASSLPGQFHEQFF.

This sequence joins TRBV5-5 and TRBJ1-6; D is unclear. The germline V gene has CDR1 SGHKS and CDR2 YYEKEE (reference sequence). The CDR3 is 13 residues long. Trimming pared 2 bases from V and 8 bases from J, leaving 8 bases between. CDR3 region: CASSFSQDSPLHF. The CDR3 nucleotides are TGTGCCAGCAGCTTTAGTCAGGATTCACCCCTCCACTTT.

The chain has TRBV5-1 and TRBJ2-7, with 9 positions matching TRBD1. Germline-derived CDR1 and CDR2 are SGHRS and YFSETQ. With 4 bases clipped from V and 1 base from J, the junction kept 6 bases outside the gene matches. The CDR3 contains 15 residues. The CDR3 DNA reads TGCGCCAGCAGCGGTTTACAGGGGGCTTCCTACGAGCAGTACTTC. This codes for CASSGLQGASYEQYF. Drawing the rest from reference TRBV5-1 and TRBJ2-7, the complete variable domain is KAGVTQTPRYLIKTRGQQVTLSCSPISGHRSVSWYQQTPGQGLQFLFEYFSETQRNKGNFPGRFSGRQFSNSRSEMNVSTLELGDSALYLCASSGLQGASYEQYFGPGTRLTVT.

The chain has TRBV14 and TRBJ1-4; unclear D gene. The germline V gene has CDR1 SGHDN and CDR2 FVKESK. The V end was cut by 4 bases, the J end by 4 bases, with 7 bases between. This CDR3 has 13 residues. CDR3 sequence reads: CASSRAFNEKLFF. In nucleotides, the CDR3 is TGTGCCAGCAGCCGGGCCTTTAATGAAAAACTGTTTTTT.

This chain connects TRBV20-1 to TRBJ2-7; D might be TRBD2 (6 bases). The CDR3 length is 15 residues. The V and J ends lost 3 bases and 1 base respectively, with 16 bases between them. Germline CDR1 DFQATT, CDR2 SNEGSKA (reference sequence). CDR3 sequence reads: CSASATQGGSYEQYF. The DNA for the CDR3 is TGCAGTGCTAGTGCAACGCAGGGAGGATCCTACGAGCAGTACTTC.

The CDR3 coding sequence is TGTGCCAGCAGCTTTCAGGAGAACACTGAAGCTTTCTTT. This translates into CASSFQENTEAFF. The gene calls are TRBV7-8 and TRBJ1-1; D is uncertain. This CDR3 region has 13 residues. Per germline, CDR1 SGHVS and CDR2 FQNEAQ. Deletions cut 3 bases from V and 1 base from J, with 6 bases between.

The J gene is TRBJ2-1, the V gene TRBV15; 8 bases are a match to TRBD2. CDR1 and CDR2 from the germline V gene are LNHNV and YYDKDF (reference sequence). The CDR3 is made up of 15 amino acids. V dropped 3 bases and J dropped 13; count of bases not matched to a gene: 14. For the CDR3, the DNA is TGTGCCACCAGCAGCCCGGAGAGCGGGAGCTGGTTCCAGTTCTTC. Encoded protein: CATSSPESGSWFQFF.

The CDR3 loop reads CASSYRTPVGPEAFF. DNA for the CDR3: TGTGCCAGCAGTTACCGGACGCCGGTCGGGCCTGAAGCTTTCTTT. The genes are TRBV6-5 and TRBJ1-1; D gene unclear. The CDR3 is 15 amino acids. V was cut by 2 bases and J by 6 bases, with 16 bases left in between. In germline, CDR1 is MNHEY, CDR2 SVGAGI.

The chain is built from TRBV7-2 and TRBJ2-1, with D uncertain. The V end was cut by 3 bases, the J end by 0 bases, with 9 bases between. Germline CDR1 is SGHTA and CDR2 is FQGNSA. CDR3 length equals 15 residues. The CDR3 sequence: CASSLDRPSYNEQFF. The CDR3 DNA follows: TGTGCCAGCAGCTTGGACCGCCCCTCCTACAATGAGCAGTTCTTC.

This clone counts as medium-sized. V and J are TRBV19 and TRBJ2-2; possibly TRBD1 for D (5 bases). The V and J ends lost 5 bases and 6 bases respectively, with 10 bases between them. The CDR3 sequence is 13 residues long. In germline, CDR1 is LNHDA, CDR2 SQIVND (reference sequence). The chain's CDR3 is CASSGTGSGELFF. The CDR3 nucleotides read TGTGCCAGTAGTGGAACAGGATCCGGGGAGCTGTTTTTT.

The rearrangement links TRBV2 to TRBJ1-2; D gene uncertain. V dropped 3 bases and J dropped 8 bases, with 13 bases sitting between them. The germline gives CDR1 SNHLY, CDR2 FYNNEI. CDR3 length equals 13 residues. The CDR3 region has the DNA TGTGCCAGCAGTGATGTACTTACTACGGGCTACACCTTC. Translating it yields CASSDVLTTGYTF.

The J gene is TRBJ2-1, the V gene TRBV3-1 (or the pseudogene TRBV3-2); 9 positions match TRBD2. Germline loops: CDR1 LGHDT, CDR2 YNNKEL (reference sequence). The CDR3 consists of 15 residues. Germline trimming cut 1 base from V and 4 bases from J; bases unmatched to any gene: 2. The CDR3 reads CASSQVLAGYNEQFF. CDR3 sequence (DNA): TGTGCCAGCAGCCAAGTCCTAGCGGGGTACAATGAGCAGTTCTTC.